This T cell receptor beta chain originates from a study of shared clonotypes between healthy human individuals. Looking at the study overall: Samples came from a couple of female and a few male donors aged 18 to 49. Plates per donor: three CD4 naive, three CD4 memory, two CD8 naive, one CD8 memory.

The CDR3 totals 14 residues. The V and J ends lost 2 bases and 2 bases respectively, with 8 bases between them. Study-wide results and limits: Memory subsets generally showed lower estimated richness than naive subsets.

Of note for this clone: Antigen unknown.

Using immunoSEQ multiplex PCR, the repertoire was profiled, and TCRdb retains in-frame clones only, with some absent. The data contain over 1.4 million clones, roughly 95% of them singletons. Splitting of CD4+ cells produced CD45RA+ naive and CD45RA-negative memory subsets. The genes are TRBV5-7 and TRBJ1-3, with D perhaps TRBD1 (6 bases). TRBV5-7 is known as an ORF, though its function is uncertain. This receptor was identified in a man under 40 in good health. Sequenced input: naive CD4+ T cells sorted from blood. Subset defined: CD45RA+ positively selected. CDR3: CASSFTGTGNTIYF. As DNA, the CDR3 is TGTGCCAGCAGCTTTACAGGGACTGGAAACACCATATATTTT.